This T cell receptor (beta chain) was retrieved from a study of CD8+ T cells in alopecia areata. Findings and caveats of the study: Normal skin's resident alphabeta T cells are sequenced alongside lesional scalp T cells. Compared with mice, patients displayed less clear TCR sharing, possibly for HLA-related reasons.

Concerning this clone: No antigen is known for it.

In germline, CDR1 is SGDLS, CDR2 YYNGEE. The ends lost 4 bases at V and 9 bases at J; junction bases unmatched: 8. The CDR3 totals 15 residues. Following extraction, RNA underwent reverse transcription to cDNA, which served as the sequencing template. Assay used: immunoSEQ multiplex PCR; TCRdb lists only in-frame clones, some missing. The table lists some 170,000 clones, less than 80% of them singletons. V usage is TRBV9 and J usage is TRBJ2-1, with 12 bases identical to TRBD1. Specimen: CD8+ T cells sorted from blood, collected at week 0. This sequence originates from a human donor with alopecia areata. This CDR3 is CASSLPGQGACEQFF. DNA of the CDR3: TGTGCCAGCAGCCTACCGGGACAGGGGGCTTGTGAGCAGTTCTTC.